The 13 T cell receptor beta chains below come from one sample, sequenced in a study of T cell repertoires in ileal Crohn's disease. TCRdb's copy holds only in-frame clones and misses some; the assay was immunoSEQ multiplex PCR. The table has 5,500 to 6,000 clones, roughly four fifths seen once. The sample consisted of ileal tissue. The receptors stem from an adult with Crohn's disease.

The table lists this clone with a count of one. V gene TRBV7-9 combines with J gene TRBJ2-2; 9 bases agree with TRBD1. The CDR3 totals 16 residues. CDR1 and CDR2 from the germline V gene are SEHNR and FQNEAQ (reference sequence). Germline trimming cut 4 bases from V and 0 bases from J; bases unmatched to any gene: 3. The CDR3 here is CASSYDRGTNTGELFF. CDR3 nucleotide sequence: TGTGCCAGCAGCTACGACAGGGGGACGAACACCGGGGAGCTGTTTTTT.

The gene calls are TRBV11-2 and TRBJ1-2, with D uncertain. The ends were cut back, 5 bases at V and 2 bases at J, with 9 bases in the middle. The CDR3 extends over 13 amino acids. Germline V gene sequence: CDR1 SGHAT, CDR2 FQNNGV. The CDR3 sequence is CASSVDENYGYTF. The CDR3 nucleotides are TGTGCCAGCAGCGTGGACGAGAACTATGGCTACACCTTC.

The chain has TRBV28 and TRBJ2-6; D gene uncertain. The V end lost 4 bases, the J end lost 0 bases, and 10 bases lay between the germline ends. The CDR3 has 16 amino acids. CDR1 and CDR2 (germline): MDHEN, SYDVKM. Here the CDR3 DNA reads TGTGCCAGCAGTTCCCGACTCGTCTCTGGGGCCAACGTCCTGACTTTC. It codes for CASSSRLVSGANVLTF.

The genes are TRBV2 and TRBJ2-3, with 7 bases matching TRBD2. With V trimmed by 6 bases and J by 0 bases, 9 bases remained unmatched. Germline CDR1 SNHLY, CDR2 FYNNEI. CDR3 length equals 16 residues. This CDR3 reads CASRRSGGYSTDTQYF. CDR3 coding DNA: TGTGCCAGCAGACGCTCCGGGGGGTATAGCACAGATACGCAGTATTTT.

V gene TRBV28 combines with J gene TRBJ1-2; TRBD1 matches 12 bases. With V trimmed by 5 bases and J by 2 bases, 6 bases remained unmatched. The length of the CDR3 is 16 residues. Germline CDR1 is MDHEN and CDR2 is SYDVKM. CDR3 in DNA: TGTGCCAGCAGTGAGGGGACAGGGGGCGCAAACTATGGCTACACCTTC. It is translated as CASSEGTGGANYGYTF.

J is TRBJ1-2 and V is TRBV5-6; 7 bases map to TRBD1. CDR3 length: 14 residues. V gave up 2 bases and J gave up 6 bases; unmatched junction bases: 7. Germline V gene sequence: CDR1 SGHDT, CDR2 YYEEEE. Here the CDR3 DNA reads TGTGCCAGCAGCTTCCGACAGGGCTCCCATGGCTACACCTTC. This gives the protein CASSFRQGSHGYTF.

The V and J genes are TRBV25-1 and TRBJ2-2; D may match TRBD1 or TRBD2 (5 bases each). V was pared by 8 bases and J by 4 bases, with 14 bases between. Germline V gives CDR1 MGHDK, CDR2 SYGVNS. The CDR3 is made up of 14 amino acids. The CDR3 DNA reads TGTGCCAGCTCCCAGGGAGCCTTCACCGGGGAGCTGTTTTTT. Protein: CASSQGAFTGELFF.

J is TRBJ2-7 and V is TRBV28, with D perhaps TRBD1 or TRBD2 (5 bases each). Per germline, CDR1 MDHEN and CDR2 SYDVKM. The CDR3 is 14 amino acids. Trimming took off 4 bases at V and 4 bases at J, with 14 bases between the two ends. CDR3: CASSSAGTGYEQYF. The CDR3 DNA is TGTGCCAGCAGTTCAGCCGGGACCGGATACGAGCAGTACTTC.

The genes are TRBV28 and TRBJ1-4; 7 nucleotides agree with TRBD1. There are 14 residues in the CDR3. Trimming cost V 3 bases and J 8 bases; bases outside gene matches: 6. Looked up from germline, CDR1 is MDHEN and CDR2 is SYDVKM. The CDR3 here is CASSFGGQKEKLFF. CDR3 coding DNA: TGTGCCAGCAGTTTTGGGGGACAGAAGGAAAAACTGTTTTTT.

J is TRBJ2-5 and V is TRBV19, with 9 bases matching TRBD1. The germline CDR1 and CDR2 sequences are LNHDA and SQIVND (reference sequence). This CDR3 comprises 16 residues. V dropped 9 bases and J dropped 5; count of bases not matched to a gene: 16. The chain's CDR3 is CASEPRYRGPLETQYF. In DNA form, the CDR3 reads TGTGCCAGCGAACCGAGGTACAGGGGGCCTTTGGAGACCCAGTACTTC. Combining the CDR3 with reference TRBV19 and TRBJ2-5 gives the whole variable domain DGGITQSPKYLFRKEGQNVTLSCEQNLNHDAMYWYRQDPGQGLRLIYYSQIVNDFQKGDIAEGYSVSREKKESFPLTVTSAQKNPTAFYLCASEPRYRGPLETQYFGPGTRLLVL.

The chain links TRBV2 to TRBJ2-7; D possibly corresponds to TRBD2 (5 bases). Deletions cut 2 bases from V and 0 bases from J, with 11 bases between. The V gene's germline CDR1 is SNHLY and CDR2 FYNNEI. The CDR3 spans 15 residues. As DNA, the CDR3 is TGTGCCAGCAGTGAAACCAGGACTTTCTCCTACGAGCAGTACTTC. It codes for CASSETRTFSYEQYF.

The chain couples TRBV7-2 to TRBJ2-6; D not certain. With 1 base removed from V and 0 bases from J, the gap between germline ends came to 4 bases. The CDR3 has 15 amino acids. CDR1 and CDR2 from the germline V gene are SGHTA and FQGNSA. CDR3 protein: CASSLGHSGANVLTF. CDR3 in DNA: TGTGCCAGCAGCTTAGGACACTCTGGGGCCAACGTCCTGACTTTC. Using reference TRBV7-2 and TRBJ2-6 for the parts outside the CDR3, the full variable domain is GAGVSQSPSNKVTEKGKDVELRCDPISGHTALYWYRQSLGQGLEFLIYFQGNSAPDKSGLPSDRFSAERTGGSVSTLTIQRTQQEDSAVYLCASSLGHSGANVLTFGAGSRLTVL.

As DNA, the CDR3 is TGTGCCAGCAGAGAGACAAGACTCTATGGCTACACCTTC. Translating it yields CASRETRLYGYTF. The V and J genes are TRBV6-1 and TRBJ1-2; no clear D gene. V gave up 6 bases and J gave up 4 bases, with 12 bases separating them. CDR1 and CDR2 (germline): MNHNS, SASEGT. CDR3 length: 13 residues.